Described below is a single T cell receptor beta chain sequence and its context. Its antigen is unidentified. This same CDR3 is encoded by further DNA sequences in the sample. Investigators reverse transcribed all isolated RNA, so they sequenced expressed TCRB transcripts. The repertoire was sequenced with immunoSEQ multiplex PCR; TCRdb's copy has only in-frame clones and lacks some. The table includes some 660,000 clones, about 14% detected once. The data belong to a study of beta chain features in type 1 diabetes. Study-wide results and caveats: TCRB CDR3 length was moderately but significantly reduced in all four CD4+ subsets of Type 1 diabetes patients. At VDJ recombination sites, type 1 diabetes patients had fewer insertions and more deleted nucleotides.

CD45RO/CCR7/CD25/CD127/CD95/CD27 sorting isolated CD4+ naive, central memory, regulatory and stem cell-like memory cells. Germline CDR1 and CDR2: SGHNT and YYREEE (reference sequence). V trimming: 0 bases; J trimming: 0 bases; junction bases outside the gene matches: 2. This CDR3 has 15 amino acids. The material sequenced was naive CD4+ T cells from blood. The gene calls are TRBV5-4 and TRBJ1-2, with 7 bases identical to TRBD1. The TCR comes from a man aged 18 to 30 with type 1 diabetes. CDR3: CASSLGTGPNYGYTF. CDR3 in DNA: TGTGCCAGCAGCTTGGGGACAGGCCCTAACTATGGCTACACCTTC.